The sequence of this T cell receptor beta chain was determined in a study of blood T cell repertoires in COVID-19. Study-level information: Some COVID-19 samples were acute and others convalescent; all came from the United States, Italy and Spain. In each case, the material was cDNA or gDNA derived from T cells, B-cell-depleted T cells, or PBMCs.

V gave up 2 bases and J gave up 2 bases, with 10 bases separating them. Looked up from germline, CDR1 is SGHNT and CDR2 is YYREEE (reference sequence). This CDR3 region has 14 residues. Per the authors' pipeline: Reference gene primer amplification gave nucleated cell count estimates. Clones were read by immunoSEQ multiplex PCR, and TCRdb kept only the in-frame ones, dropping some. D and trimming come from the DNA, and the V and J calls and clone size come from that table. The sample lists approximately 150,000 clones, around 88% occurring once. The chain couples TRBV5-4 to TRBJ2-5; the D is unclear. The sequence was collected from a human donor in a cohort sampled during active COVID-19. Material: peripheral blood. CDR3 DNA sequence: TGTGCCAGCAGCTTTAGAGGCACTCAAGAGACCCAGTACTTC. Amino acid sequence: CASSFRGTQETQYF.